The clone carrying this T cell receptor beta chain was detected only a few times. What it binds is unknown. Individual cDNA molecules each carried unique molecular identifiers attached by the library. Source study methods: Samples contained a median of 95,638 TCRs, with a range of about 23,224 to 700,000. Via MiXCR, TCRdb re-called the RACE reads, giving one row per CDR3 protein. The V and J calls, along with clone size, are taken from TCRdb and not from the paper's own processing. The sample shows 60,000 to 90,000 distinct CDR3 sequences, 7% to 9.5% of them seen only once. These data originate in a study of human T cells and chemical hapten exposure. For the study at large: Variability of per-sample TCR yields stemmed mainly from small differences in pooled library volume.

Points from the study as a whole: Sensitization with DPC brought no change to TCRs above 1 in 1000 in frequency.

The time point: healthy volunteer bleed at 6 weeks. Whole blood that had not been fractionated was the source of extracted total RNA. Sequencing was carried out using whole blood. The TCR originated in a female donor in good health. Some clones in this sample may be carry-over from other donors' samples.

The CDR3 here is CASSPGGRLFAVQAEQYF. CDR3 DNA: TGTGCCAGCAGCCCCGGGGGGCGGCTTTTCGCCGTCCAAGCCGAGCAGTACTTC. V usage is TRBV7-8 and J usage is TRBJ2-7; TRBD2 is a possible D gene (7 bases). V lost 5 bases to trimming and J lost 6 bases, with 29 bases between them. The length of the CDR3 is 18 residues. Per the germline V gene, CDR1 is SGHVS and CDR2 is FQNEAQ. Using reference TRBV7-8 and TRBJ2-7 for the parts outside the CDR3, the full variable domain is GAGVSQSPRYKVAKRGQDVALRCDPISGHVSLFWYQQALGQGPEFLTYFQNEAQLDKSGLPSDRFFAERPEGSVSTLKIQRTQQEDSAVYLCASSPGGRLFAVQAEQYFGPGTRLTVT.